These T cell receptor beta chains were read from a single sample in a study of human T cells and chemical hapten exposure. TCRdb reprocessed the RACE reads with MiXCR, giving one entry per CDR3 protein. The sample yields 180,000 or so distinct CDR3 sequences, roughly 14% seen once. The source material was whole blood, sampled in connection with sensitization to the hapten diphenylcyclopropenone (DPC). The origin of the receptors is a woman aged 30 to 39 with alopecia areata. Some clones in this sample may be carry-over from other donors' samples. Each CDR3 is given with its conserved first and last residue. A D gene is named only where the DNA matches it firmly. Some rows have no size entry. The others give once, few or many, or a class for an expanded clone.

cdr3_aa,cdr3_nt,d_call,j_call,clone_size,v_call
CASSQWGRSAGELFF,TGTGCCAGCAGCCAATGGGGCAGGTCGGCCGGGGAGCTGTTTTTT,.,TRBJ2-2,few,TRBV4-2
CSASRGARTDTQYF,TGCAGTGCTAGCCGGGGGGCCCGCACAGATACGCAGTATTTT,.,TRBJ2-3,.,TRBV20-1
CASSLPAGPAGELFF,TGTGCCAGCAGCTTACCGGCAGGTCCAGCCGGGGAGCTGTTTTTT,.,TRBJ2-2,.,TRBV7-6
CASSTRWAVTDTQYF,TGTGCCAGCAGTACCCGGTGGGCTGTCACAGATACGCAGTATTTT,.,TRBJ2-3,few,TRBV12-3/TRBV12-4
CASSRDNSYTF,TGTGCCAGCAGCCGGGACAACAGCTACACCTTC,.,TRBJ1-2,many,TRBV12-3/TRBV12-4
CASSLAVGVNTEAFF,TGCGCCAGCAGCTTGGCGGTGGGGGTGAACACTGAAGCTTTCTTT,.,TRBJ1-1,.,TRBV5-1
CASSEVGLAGNTGELFF,TGTGCCAGCAGTGAAGTCGGCCTAGCGGGGAACACCGGGGAGCTGTTTTTT,TRBD2,TRBJ2-2,few,TRBV6-1
CASSPIDRGSAGELFF,TGTGCCAGCAGCCCCATTGACAGGGGGAGTGCCGGGGAGCTGTTTTTT,TRBD1,TRBJ2-2,few,TRBV9
CASTTYSNQPQHF,TGTGCCAGCACAACCTATAGCAATCAGCCCCAGCATTTT,.,TRBJ1-5,.,TRBV6-2/TRBV6-3
CASSRLAVNTGELFF,TGTGCCAGCAGCCGTCTAGCGGTGAACACCGGGGAGCTGTTTTTT,TRBD2,TRBJ2-2,.,TRBV14
CASSLGLGNDYGYTF,TGTGCCAGCAGCTTGGGTTTGGGAAACGACTATGGCTACACCTTC,.,TRBJ1-2,few,TRBV5-5
CASSPPGRDHTF,TGTGCCAGCAGCCCCCCCGGGCGGGACCACACCTTC,.,TRBJ1-2,.,TRBV28
CASSEGVNTEAFF,TGTGCCAGCAGCGAGGGGGTGAACACTGAAGCTTTCTTT,.,TRBJ1-1,many,TRBV7-3
CASSGRNAMNTGELFF,TGTGCCAGCAGCGGGCGGAACGCGATGAACACCGGGGAGCTGTTTTTT,.,TRBJ2-2,.,TRBV9
CSAWGQSNQPQHF,TGCAGCGCTTGGGGGCAGAGCAATCAGCCCCAGCATTTT,.,TRBJ1-5,many,TRBV20-1
CASSPPGGGKNSPLHF,TGTGCCAGCAGTCCCCCCGGGGGGGGGAAAAATTCACCCCTCCACTTT,.,TRBJ1-6,few,TRBV12-3/TRBV12-4
CASSAQRAPNEKLFF,TGTGCCAGCAGCGCCCAGAGGGCGCCTAATGAAAAACTGTTTTTT,.,TRBJ1-4,many,TRBV7-2
CASSFTASWGRETQYF,TGTGCCAGCAGTTTTACCGCCTCGTGGGGGCGAGAGACCCAGTACTTC,.,TRBJ2-5,few,TRBV28
CATGAGGPGTEAFF,TGTGCCACCGGTGCTGGGGGGCCGGGCACTGAAGCTTTCTTT,.,TRBJ1-1,few,TRBV10-3
CASSLAEAGVTEAFF,TGTGCCAGCAGCTTAGCTGAGGCAGGGGTTACTGAAGCTTTCTTT,.,TRBJ1-1,few,TRBV11-3